This entry lists 4 T cell receptor beta chains sequenced from one sample in a study of T cell responses to AZD1222 COVID-19 vaccine. Profiled with immunoSEQ multiplex PCR; TCRdb holds only in-frame clones, not every one. This sample has about 78,000 clones, with 87% found just once. Sequencing was performed on peripheral blood, taken on day 0 of AZD1222 vaccination. The receptors shown here come from an adult in good health.

The V call is TRBV9, the J call TRBJ2-3, with 8 bases identical to TRBD2. V lost 0 bases to trimming and J lost 4 bases; unmatched junction nucleotides: 4. The CDR3 is 15 amino acids. Germline assignment: CDR1 SGDLS and CDR2 YYNGEE. The CDR3 DNA reads as TGTGCCAGCAGCGTAGAGAGCGGGAGTCCAGATACGCAGTATTTT. Translated: CASSVESGSPDTQYF. The whole variable domain, remainder taken from reference TRBV9 and TRBJ2-3, is DSGVTQTPKHLITATGQRVTLRCSPRSGDLSVYWYQQSLDQGLQFLIQYYNGEERAKGNILERFSAQQFPDLHSELNLSSLELGDSALYFCASSVESGSPDTQYFGPGTRLTVL.

The V gene is TRBV18, the J gene TRBJ2-1; perhaps TRBD1 as D (6 bases). The germline gives CDR1 KGHSH, CDR2 LQKENI. Trimming cost V 3 bases and J 8 bases, with 17 bases left between them. This CDR3 is 15 amino acids long. CDR3 protein: CASSPLQGELYEQFF. DNA of the CDR3: TGTGCCAGCTCACCGCTACAGGGAGAGCTCTATGAGCAGTTCTTC.

This chain connects TRBV7-8 to TRBJ2-7; 7 bases align to TRBD1. Losses at the gene ends were 1 base for V and 9 bases for J; bases not matched to a gene: 6. The CDR3 spans 13 residues. The germline V gene has CDR1 SGHVS and CDR2 FQNEAQ. In nucleotides, the CDR3 is TGTGCCAGCAGCTTAGATCGACAGGGTGGGCAGTACTTC. It translates to CASSLDRQGGQYF.

The V call is TRBV12-3 or TRBV12-4, the J call TRBJ1-6; D remains unclear. The CDR3 is 13 residues long. Deletions cut 5 bases from V and 8 bases from J, with 10 bases between. This chain's CDR3 is CASSGGPDSPLHF. The CDR3 DNA sequence: TGTGCCAGCAGTGGAGGACCCGATTCACCCCTCCACTTT.